One sample yielded the 30 T cell receptor beta chains listed below, sequenced in a study of CD8+CD57+ T cells in acquired aplastic anemia. Template material for TCR beta VDJ and CDR3 profiling consisted of genomic DNA. TCRdb recomputed calls from the reads with MiXCR, one row per CDR3 protein. Here the sample spans 150,000 to 200,000 distinct CDR3 sequences, 64% being singletons. Sequencing used sorted CD4+, CD8+, or CD8+CD57+ T cells (not recorded which) from PBMCs. The source of these receptors is a human donor with severe aplastic anemia or a healthy control (not recorded which).

This clonotype was counted a few times. The J gene is TRBJ1-1, the V gene TRBV10-3; D is perhaps TRBD1 (6 bases). Germline V gene lookup returns CDR1 ENHRY and CDR2 SYGVKD. V was shortened by 3 bases and J by 1 base, with 12 bases between the two germline ends. CDR3 length equals 15 residues. CDR3 sequence reads: CAISDSGTTNTEAFF. The DNA for the CDR3 is TGTGCCATCAGTGATTCCGGGACAACGAACACTGAAGCTTTCTTT.

The gene calls are TRBV7-2 and TRBJ2-7, with D uncertain. V was pared by 2 bases and J by 7 bases, with 15 bases between. This CDR3 is built from 14 residues. Per the germline V gene, CDR1 is SGHTA and CDR2 is FQGNSA. The chain's CDR3 is CASSLRRTKEEQYF. Written as DNA, the CDR3 is TGTGCCAGCAGCTTACGGCGTACCAAGGAAGAGCAGTACTTC.

This clonotype came up many times. V usage is TRBV12-5 and J usage is TRBJ2-7; D assignment may be TRBD1 or TRBD2 (6 bases each). CDR3 size: 15 residues. From germline, CDR1 is LGHNT and CDR2 FRNRAP. V was clipped by 5 bases and J by 5 bases, with 19 bases between them. The CDR3 reads CASGPELGGQDEQYF. DNA for the CDR3: TGTGCTAGTGGTCCGGAACTGGGGGGCCAGGACGAGCAGTACTTC.

The chain combines TRBV10-1 with TRBJ2-2; TRBD1 or TRBD2 may be the D gene (9 bases each). CDR1 and CDR2 (germline): WNHNN, SYGVQD (reference sequence). V was shortened by 0 bases and J by 6 bases, with 20 bases between the two germline ends. CDR3 length: 18 amino acids. This chain's CDR3 is CASSESGTGLAGPGELFF. In DNA, the CDR3 is TGCGCCAGCAGTGAGTCCGGGACAGGGCTAGCGGGGCCCGGGGAGCTGTTTTTT.

The chain has TRBV12-5 and TRBJ1-1; D gene ambiguous. The length of the CDR3 is 12 residues. V shed 10 bases and J shed 6 bases, with 15 bases lying between them. The germline gives CDR1 LGHNT, CDR2 FRNRAP. CDR3 DNA: TGTGCTAATCAGACTCGGGCCGCTGAAGCTTTCTTT. Translating gives CANQTRAAEAFF. The whole variable domain, filled in from reference TRBV12-5 and TRBJ1-1, reads DARVTQTPRHKVTEMGQEVTMRCQPILGHNTVFWYRQTMMQGLELLAYFRNRAPLDDSGMPKDRFSAEMPDATLATLKIQPSEPRDSAVYFCANQTRAAEAFFGQGTRLTVV.

The V and J genes are TRBV25-1 and TRBJ1-1, with 9 positions matching TRBD1. The germline gives CDR1 MGHDK, CDR2 SYGVNS. The J segment lost 4 bases and the V segment lost 6 bases, leaving 3 bases of the junction unmatched. The length of the CDR3 is 13 residues. The CDR3 protein is CASRGQGVTEAFF. DNA for the CDR3: TGTGCCAGCAGGGGACAGGGCGTCACTGAAGCTTTCTTT. Supplemented by reference TRBV25-1 and TRBJ1-1, the full variable domain reads EADIYQTPRYLVIGTGKKITLECSQTMGHDKMYWYQQDPGMELHLIHYSYGVNSTEKGDLSSESTVSRIRTEHFPLTLESARPSHTSQYLCASRGQGVTEAFFGQGTRLTVV.

J is TRBJ1-1 and V is TRBV20-1, with D unclear. The CDR3 sequence is 15 residues long. Germline loops: CDR1 DFQATT, CDR2 SNEGSKA (reference sequence). Trimming removed 2 bases from V and 0 bases from J, with 13 bases in between. The DNA of the CDR3 is TGCAGTGCTAGACCCCTGTCAATCATGAACACTGAAGCTTTCTTT. Residues: CSARPLSIMNTEAFF.

V gene TRBV6-4 combines with J gene TRBJ2-2, with D perhaps given as TRBD1 or TRBD2 (5 bases each). Germline CDR1 and CDR2: MRHNA and SNTAGT. CDR3 size: 15 residues. Trimming stripped 3 bases from V and 2 bases from J, with 10 bases between. CDR3 region: CASSEGDGNTGELFF. The CDR3 DNA follows: TGTGCCAGCAGTGAAGGGGACGGTAACACCGGGGAGCTGTTTTTT.

V gene TRBV12-3 or TRBV12-4 combines with J gene TRBJ1-3, with D possibly matching TRBD1 (6 bases). V lost 6 bases, J lost 6 bases, and 12 bases lay in between. CDR3 length equals 13 residues. DNA for the CDR3: TGTGCCAGCAGCCACCGGGGGCCAAACACCATATATTTT. Amino acid sequence: CASSHRGPNTIYF.

This chain links TRBV10-3 with TRBJ2-7; 10 bases are a match to TRBD2. Germline values: CDR1 ENHRY, CDR2 SYGVKD. V lost 10 bases and J lost 8; bases outside the gene matches: 5. This CDR3 has 11 residues. CDR3 nucleotide sequence: TGTGCCACTTCTAGCGGGGGCCAGCAGTACTTC. Its protein product is CATSSGGQQYF.

The table lists this clonotype with a count of one. The chain joins TRBV2 to TRBJ2-5; 7 bases align to TRBD2. CDR3 size: 15 residues. J gave up 3 bases and V 4 bases, and 8 bases lay outside the gene matches. Germline CDR1 is SNHLY and CDR2 is FYNNEI. The CDR3 region is CASSGLLADKETQYF. The CDR3 DNA is TGTGCCAGCAGTGGGCTCCTAGCGGACAAAGAGACCCAGTACTTC. Drawing the rest from reference TRBV2 and TRBJ2-5, the complete variable domain is EPEVTQTPSHQVTQMGQEVILRCVPISNHLYFYWYRQILGQKVEFLVSFYNNEISEKSEIFDDQFSVERPDGSNFTLKIRSTKLEDSAMYFCASSGLLADKETQYFGPGTRLLVL.

The chain employs TRBV7-6 and TRBJ1-3, with TRBD1 as a possible D gene (6 bases). Germline V gene sequence: CDR1 SGHVS, CDR2 FNYEAQ. V lost 5 bases and J 3 bases, leaving 14 bases between the germline ends. CDR3 size: 15 residues. The CDR3 sequence: CASSPQQGSGNTIYF. For the CDR3, the DNA is TGTGCCAGCAGCCCTCAACAGGGAAGTGGAAACACCATATATTTT.

The rearrangement joins TRBV7-3 to TRBJ1-1; weak D call: TRBD1 (6 bases). The V gene's germline CDR1 is SGHTA and CDR2 FQGTGA. The length of the CDR3 is 14 residues. V was pared by 5 bases and J by 4 bases, with 14 bases between. The CDR3: CASSAGGATTEAFF. CDR3 coding DNA: TGTGCCAGCAGCGCGGGGGGCGCAACCACTGAAGCTTTCTTT.

The genes are TRBV27 and TRBJ1-1, with D maybe TRBD1 (5 bases). The CDR3 totals 12 residues. Trimming removed 5 bases at V and 5 bases at J, with 9 bases between. The germline V gene encodes CDR1 MNHEY and CDR2 SMNVEV (reference sequence). CDR3 DNA: TGTGCCAGCAGTAGGGGTCCGACTGAAGCTTTCTTT. The encoded protein is CASSRGPTEAFF.

In DNA form, the CDR3 reads TGTGCCAGCAGCTCCTCGGCAGGGGGCTCCACTGAAGCTTTCTTT. Translated, it gives CASSSSAGGSTEAFF. The J gene is TRBJ1-1, the V gene TRBV7-6; 8 bases map to TRBD1. Germline CDR1 is SGHVS and CDR2 is FNYEAQ. CDR3 length equals 15 residues. After removal of 4 bases from V and 4 bases from J, the junction contained 8 bases not matched to a gene.

This clonotype was detected ten times or more. This chain joins TRBV3-2 and TRBJ2-5; the D segment call TRBD1 is taken from the table without a DNA check. TRBV3-2 is classified as a pseudogene. The CDR3 contains 16 residues. Here the CDR3 reads CASSQEPGEGQETQYF. The CDR3 DNA follows: TGTGCCAGCAGCCAAGAGCCGGGAGAGGGGCAAGAGACCCAGTACTTC.

The rearrangement uses TRBV5-4 and TRBJ1-2, with TRBD1 as a possible D gene (5 bases). The CDR3 extends over 17 amino acids. Germline V gene data show CDR1 as SGHNT and CDR2 as YYREEE (reference sequence). Trimming pared 6 bases from V and 0 bases from J, leaving 21 bases between. The CDR3 region is CASTLGGTGLSNYGYTF. Here the CDR3 DNA reads TGTGCCAGCACACTCGGGGGAACAGGCCTTTCTAACTATGGCTACACCTTC.

J is TRBJ1-6 and V is TRBV20-1, with unresolved D. The germline gives CDR1 DFQATT, CDR2 SNEGSKA (reference sequence). The CDR3 has 15 amino acids. V was trimmed by 8 bases and J by 6 bases, leaving 20 bases between them. This chain's CDR3 is CSTSTSGNPNSPLHF. The CDR3 region has the DNA TGCAGTACGAGTACGTCCGGGAACCCTAATTCACCCCTCCACTTT.

The CDR3 sequence: CASSYAYEQYF. CDR3 coding DNA: TGTGCCAGCAGCTATGCCTACGAGCAGTACTTC. The chain combines TRBV5-6 with TRBJ2-7; no clear D gene. Germline CDR1 and CDR2: SGHDT and YYEEEE. Trimming pared 3 bases from V and 2 bases from J, leaving 3 bases between. CDR3 length equals 11 residues.

The CDR3 sequence is CASSLDEDTKQFF. The CDR3 DNA is TGTGCCAGCAGCTTAGACGAAGACACTAAGCAGTTCTTC. The chain combines TRBV7-3 with TRBJ2-1; no clear D. CDR3 length: 13 residues. Trimming removed 2 bases at V and 11 bases at J, with 13 bases between. Germline V gene sequence: CDR1 SGHTA, CDR2 FQGTGA.

In its sample, this clonotype was seen many times. The J gene is TRBJ2-7, the V gene TRBV7-6, with D unresolved. Germline V lookup: CDR1 SGHVS, CDR2 FNYEAQ. V lost 1 base to trimming and J lost 2 bases, with 12 bases between them. This CDR3 region has 15 residues. In DNA form, the CDR3 reads TGTGCCAGCAGCTTAGGCGGCAGCGAAACCTACGAGCAGTACTTC. Protein product: CASSLGGSETYEQYF.

The chain couples TRBV15 to TRBJ2-5, with 16 bases matching TRBD2. From germline, CDR1 is LNHNV and CDR2 YYDKDF (reference sequence). The CDR3 consists of 17 residues. V was pared by 3 bases and J by 1 base, with 2 bases of the junction left unmatched. The CDR3 spells CATSRGLAGGRQETQYF. The CDR3 coding sequence is TGTGCCACCAGCAGGGGACTAGCGGGGGGGCGCCAAGAGACCCAGTACTTC.

This clonotype came up many times. The chain is built from TRBV5-8 and TRBJ2-7; D remains unclear. From germline, CDR1 is SGHTS and CDR2 YDEGEE. The CDR3 extends over 13 amino acids. V was shortened by 0 bases and J by 3 bases, with 7 bases between the two germline ends. The CDR3 DNA reads TGTGCCAGCAGCTTGGCTGGGTACTACGAGCAGTACTTC. Residues: CASSLAGYYEQYF.

This clonotype was detected once. The V call is TRBV6-1, the J call TRBJ1-1; D may be TRBD1 (5 bases). The germline V and J ends were trimmed by 4 bases and 9 bases, with 15 bases remaining between them. CDR1 is MNHNS and CDR2 is SASEGT in the germline V gene. The length of the CDR3 is 13 residues. The CDR3 is CASSVGTHSQAFF. In DNA form, the CDR3 reads TGTGCCAGCAGTGTCGGGACTCACAGCCAAGCTTTCTTT.

A note on this clonotype: The limits of the CDR3 on the DNA are not certain, so only TCRdb's listed CDR3 is given. The V gene is TRBV5-5, the J gene TRBJ1-5; TRBD1 is the table's D call, not checked against the DNA. The germline gives CDR1 SGHKS, CDR2 YYEKEE (reference sequence). Termini included, the CDR3 measures 22 amino acids. CDR3 residues: CASSQDLSSGANVLTFGEEGHF.

CDR3 in amino acids: CSVDGQGETQYF. CDR3 sequence (DNA): TGCAGCGTTGACGGACAAGGGGAGACCCAGTACTTC. This chain uses TRBV29-1 with TRBJ2-5; D is perhaps TRBD1 (5 bases). In germline, CDR1 is SQVTM, CDR2 ANQGSEA. The V end was cut by 3 bases, the J end by 5 bases, with 10 bases between. The CDR3 consists of 12 residues.

This chain joins TRBV10-3 and TRBJ1-1; 7 bases align to TRBD1. The CDR3 contains 13 residues. V lost 7 bases and J lost 4; bases outside the gene matches: 6. Germline CDR1 is ENHRY and CDR2 is SYGVKD. The CDR3 is CAIIAQGSTEAFF. DNA of the CDR3: TGTGCCATCATTGCACAGGGGAGCACTGAAGCTTTCTTT.

This sequence joins TRBV5-1 and TRBJ2-7; the D call may be TRBD1 or TRBD2 (5 bases each). CDR3 length: 13 residues. Trimming cost V 4 bases and J 5 bases, with 13 bases left between them. The germline V gene encodes CDR1 SGHRS and CDR2 YFSETQ. The CDR3 sequence: CASSRDGTDEQYF. In DNA form, the CDR3 reads TGCGCCAGCAGCCGGGACGGAACAGACGAGCAGTACTTC.

The chain has TRBV5-1 and TRBJ1-1, with 10 bases identical to TRBD1. The CDR3 has 17 amino acids. Looked up from germline, CDR1 is SGHRS and CDR2 is YFSETQ. V lost 2 bases to trimming and J lost 3 bases; unmatched junction nucleotides: 10. In nucleotides, the CDR3 is TGCGCCAGCAGCTTTAGGGCCGACAGGGGGCGGTACACTGAAGCTTTCTTT. Its translation is CASSFRADRGRYTEAFF.

This clonotype has a single count. The chain's CDR3 is CSAIDNSGNTIYF. Here the CDR3 DNA reads TGCAGTGCCATCGACAACTCTGGAAACACCATATATTTT. This chain links TRBV20-1 with TRBJ1-3, with D hard to call. V was trimmed by 6 bases and J by 0 bases, leaving 9 bases between them. Germline-derived CDR1 and CDR2 are DFQATT and SNEGSKA (reference sequence). This CDR3 is built from 13 residues.